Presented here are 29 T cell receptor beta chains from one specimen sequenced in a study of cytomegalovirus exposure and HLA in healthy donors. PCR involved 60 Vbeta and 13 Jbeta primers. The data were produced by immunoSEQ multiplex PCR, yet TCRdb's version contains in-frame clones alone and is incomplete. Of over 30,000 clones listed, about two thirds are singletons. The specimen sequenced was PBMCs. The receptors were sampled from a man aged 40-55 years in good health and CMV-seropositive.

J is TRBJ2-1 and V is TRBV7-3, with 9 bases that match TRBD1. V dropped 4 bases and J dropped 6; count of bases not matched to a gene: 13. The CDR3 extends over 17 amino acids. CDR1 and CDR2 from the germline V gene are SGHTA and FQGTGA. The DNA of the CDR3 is TGTGCCAGCAGCTCGGGGATTACAGGGGGCGCGTTCAATGAGCAGTTCTTC. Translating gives CASSSGITGGAFNEQFF.

CDR3 region: CASSLIENTGELFF. For the CDR3, the DNA is TGTGCCAGCAGCTTGATAGAGAACACCGGGGAGCTGTTTTTT. V gene TRBV7-7 combines with J gene TRBJ2-2; no reliable D call. Germline-derived CDR1 and CDR2 are SSHAT and FNYEAQ (reference sequence). The CDR3 spans 14 residues. Trimming took 3 bases from V and 1 from J, leaving 6 bases between them.

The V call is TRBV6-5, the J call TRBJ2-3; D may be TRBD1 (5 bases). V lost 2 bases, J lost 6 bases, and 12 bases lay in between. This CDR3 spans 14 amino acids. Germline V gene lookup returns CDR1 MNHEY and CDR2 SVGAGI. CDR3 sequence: CASSYRGPADTQYF. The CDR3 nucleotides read TGTGCCAGCAGTTACAGGGGCCCCGCCGATACGCAGTATTTT.

CDR3 in amino acids: CASSLQQADGTQYF. CDR3 coding DNA: TGTGCCAGCAGCTTACAACAGGCGGATGGGACCCAGTACTTC. The chain has TRBV7-9 and TRBJ2-5; possibly TRBD1 for D (5 bases). V was trimmed by 2 bases and J by 7 bases, leaving 14 bases between them. Germline V gene sequence: CDR1 SEHNR, CDR2 FQNEAQ (reference sequence). The length of the CDR3 is 14 residues.

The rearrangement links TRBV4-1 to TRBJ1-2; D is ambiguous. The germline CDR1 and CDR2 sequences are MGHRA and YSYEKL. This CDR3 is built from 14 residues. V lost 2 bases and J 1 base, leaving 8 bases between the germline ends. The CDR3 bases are TGCGCCAGCAGCCAAACAACAGTTAACTATGGCTACACCTTC. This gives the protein CASSQTTVNYGYTF.

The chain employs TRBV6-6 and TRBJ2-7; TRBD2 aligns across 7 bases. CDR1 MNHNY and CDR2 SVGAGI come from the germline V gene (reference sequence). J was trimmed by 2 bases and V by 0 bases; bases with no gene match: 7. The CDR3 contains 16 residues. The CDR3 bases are TGTGCCAGCAGTTACTCGGGCAGGGAGGGGACCTACGAGCAGTACTTC. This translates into CASSYSGREGTYEQYF.

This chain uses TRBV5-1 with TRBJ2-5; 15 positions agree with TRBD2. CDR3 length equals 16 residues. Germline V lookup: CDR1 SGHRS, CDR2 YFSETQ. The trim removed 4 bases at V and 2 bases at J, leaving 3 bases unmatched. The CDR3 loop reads CASSTGLAGGQETQYF. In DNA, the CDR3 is TGCGCCAGCAGCACGGGACTAGCGGGGGGTCAAGAGACCCAGTACTTC.

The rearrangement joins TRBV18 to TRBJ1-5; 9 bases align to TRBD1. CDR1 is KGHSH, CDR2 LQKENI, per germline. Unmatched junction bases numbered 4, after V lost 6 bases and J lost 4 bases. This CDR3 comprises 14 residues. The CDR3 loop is CASSRDRGNQPQHF. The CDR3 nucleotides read TGTGCCAGCTCCCGTGACAGGGGGAATCAGCCCCAGCATTTT. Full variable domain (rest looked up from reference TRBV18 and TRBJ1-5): NAGVMQNPRHLVRRRGQEARLRCSPMKGHSHVYWYRQLPEEGLKFMVYLQKENIIDESGMPKERFSAEFPKEGPSILRIQQVVRGDSAAYFCASSRDRGNQPQHFGDGTRLSIL.

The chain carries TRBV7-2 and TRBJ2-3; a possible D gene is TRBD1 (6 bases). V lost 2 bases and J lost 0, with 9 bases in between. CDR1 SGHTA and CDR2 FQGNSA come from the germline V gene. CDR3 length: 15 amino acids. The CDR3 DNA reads TGTGCCAGCAGCTTAAGAACAGGGAGCACAGATACGCAGTATTTT. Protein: CASSLRTGSTDTQYF.

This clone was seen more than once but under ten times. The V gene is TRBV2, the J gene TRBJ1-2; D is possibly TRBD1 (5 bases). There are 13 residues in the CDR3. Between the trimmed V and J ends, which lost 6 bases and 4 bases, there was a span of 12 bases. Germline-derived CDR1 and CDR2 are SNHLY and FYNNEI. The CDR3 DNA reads TGTGCCAGCAGGTTGGGGGGAACCTATGGCTACACCTTC. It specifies CASRLGGTYGYTF.

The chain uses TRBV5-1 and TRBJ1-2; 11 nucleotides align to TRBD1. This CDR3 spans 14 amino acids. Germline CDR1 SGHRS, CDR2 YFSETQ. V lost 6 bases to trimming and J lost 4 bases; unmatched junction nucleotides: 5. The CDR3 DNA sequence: TGCGCCAGCACTAGGACAGGGGGCAGCTATGGCTACACCTTC. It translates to CASTRTGGSYGYTF.

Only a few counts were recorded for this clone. CDR3 nucleotides: TGCGCCAGCAGCCTCTGGTCAGTTCCTAATGAAAAACTGTTTTTT. Translation gives CASSLWSVPNEKLFF. The chain combines TRBV5-1 with TRBJ1-4; no clear D. The CDR3 is made up of 15 amino acids. With 4 bases removed from V and 3 bases from J, the gap between germline ends came to 13 bases. Germline V gene lookup returns CDR1 SGHRS and CDR2 YFSETQ. The full variable domain, completed using reference TRBV5-1 and TRBJ1-4, is KAGVTQTPRYLIKTRGQQVTLSCSPISGHRSVSWYQQTPGQGLQFLFEYFSETQRNKGNFPGRFSGRQFSNSRSEMNVSTLELGDSALYLCASSLWSVPNEKLFFGSGTQLSVL.

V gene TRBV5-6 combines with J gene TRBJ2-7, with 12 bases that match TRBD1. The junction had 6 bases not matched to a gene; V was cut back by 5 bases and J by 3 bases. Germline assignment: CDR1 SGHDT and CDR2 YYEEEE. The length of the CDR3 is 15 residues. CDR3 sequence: CASRPRDRGLYEQYF. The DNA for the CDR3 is TGTGCCAGCAGACCTCGGGACAGGGGGCTCTACGAGCAGTACTTC.

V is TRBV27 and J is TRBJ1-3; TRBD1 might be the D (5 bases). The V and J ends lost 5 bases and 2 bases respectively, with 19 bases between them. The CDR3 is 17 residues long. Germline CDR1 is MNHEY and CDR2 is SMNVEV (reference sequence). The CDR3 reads CASSVGPGAGAGNTIYF. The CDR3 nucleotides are TGTGCCAGCAGTGTCGGACCCGGGGCGGGGGCTGGAAACACCATATATTTT.

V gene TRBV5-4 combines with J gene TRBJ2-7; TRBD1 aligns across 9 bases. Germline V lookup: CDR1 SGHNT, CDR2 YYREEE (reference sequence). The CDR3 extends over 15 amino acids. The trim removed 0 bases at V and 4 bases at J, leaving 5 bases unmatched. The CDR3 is CASSLVRDREYEQYF. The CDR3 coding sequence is TGTGCCAGCAGCTTGGTCCGGGACAGGGAATACGAGCAGTACTTC. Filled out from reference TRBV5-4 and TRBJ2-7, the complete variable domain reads ETGVTQSPTHLIKTRGQQVTLRCSSQSGHNTVSWYQQALGQGPQFIFQYYREEENGRGNFPPRFSGLQFPNYSSELNVNALELDDSALYLCASSLVRDREYEQYFGPGTRLTVT.

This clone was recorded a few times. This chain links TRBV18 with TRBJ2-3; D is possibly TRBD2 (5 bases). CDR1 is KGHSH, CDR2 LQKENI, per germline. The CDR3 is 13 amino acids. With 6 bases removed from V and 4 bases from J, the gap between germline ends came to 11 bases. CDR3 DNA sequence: TGTGCCAGCTCCCCTTCTAGCCCAGATACGCAGTATTTT. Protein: CASSPSSPDTQYF.

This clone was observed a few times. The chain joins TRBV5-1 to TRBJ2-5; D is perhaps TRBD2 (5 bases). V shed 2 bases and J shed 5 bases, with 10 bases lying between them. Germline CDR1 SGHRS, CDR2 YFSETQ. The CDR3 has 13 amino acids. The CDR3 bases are TGCGCCAGCAGCTTCTCATCGGGGGAGACCCAGTACTTC. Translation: CASSFSSGETQYF.

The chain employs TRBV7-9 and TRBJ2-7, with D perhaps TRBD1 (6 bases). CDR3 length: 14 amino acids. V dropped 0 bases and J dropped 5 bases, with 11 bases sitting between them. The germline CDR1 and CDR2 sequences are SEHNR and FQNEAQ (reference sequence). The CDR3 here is CASSLARGLDEQYF. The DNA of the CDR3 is TGTGCCAGCAGCTTAGCTAGGGGGTTGGACGAGCAGTACTTC.

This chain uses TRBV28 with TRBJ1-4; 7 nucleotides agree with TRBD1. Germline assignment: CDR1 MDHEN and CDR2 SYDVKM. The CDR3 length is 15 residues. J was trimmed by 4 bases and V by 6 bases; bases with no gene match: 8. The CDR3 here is CASRPQGVGNEKLFF. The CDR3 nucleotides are TGTGCCAGCAGGCCCCAGGGGGTGGGTAATGAAAAACTGTTTTTT. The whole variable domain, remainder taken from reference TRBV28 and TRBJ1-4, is DVKVTQSSRYLVKRTGEKVFLECVQDMDHENMFWYRQDPGLGLRLIYFSYDVKMKEKGDIPEGYSVSREKKERFSLILESASTNQTSMYLCASRPQGVGNEKLFFGSGTQLSVL.

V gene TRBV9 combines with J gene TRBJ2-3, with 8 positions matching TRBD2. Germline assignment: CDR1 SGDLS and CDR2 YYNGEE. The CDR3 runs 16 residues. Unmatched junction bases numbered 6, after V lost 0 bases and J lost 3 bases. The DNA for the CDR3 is TGTGCCAGCAGCGTAGTACCAGCGGGGGCAACAGATACGCAGTATTTT. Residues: CASSVVPAGATDTQYF.

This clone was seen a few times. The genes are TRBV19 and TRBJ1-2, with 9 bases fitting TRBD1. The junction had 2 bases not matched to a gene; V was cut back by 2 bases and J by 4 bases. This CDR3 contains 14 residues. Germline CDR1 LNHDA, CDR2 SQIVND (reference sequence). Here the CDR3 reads CASSISTGGYGYTF. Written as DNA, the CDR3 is TGTGCCAGTAGTATATCGACAGGGGGCTATGGCTACACCTTC. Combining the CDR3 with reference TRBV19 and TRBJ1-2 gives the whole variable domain DGGITQSPKYLFRKEGQNVTLSCEQNLNHDAMYWYRQDPGQGLRLIYYSQIVNDFQKGDIAEGYSVSREKKESFPLTVTSAQKNPTAFYLCASSISTGGYGYTFGSGTRLTVV.

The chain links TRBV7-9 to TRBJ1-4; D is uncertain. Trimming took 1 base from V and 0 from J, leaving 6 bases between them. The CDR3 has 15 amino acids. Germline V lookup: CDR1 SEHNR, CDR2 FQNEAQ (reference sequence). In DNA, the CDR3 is TGTGCCAGCAGCTTAGGTCTTGCAACTAATGAAAAACTGTTTTTT. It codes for CASSLGLATNEKLFF.

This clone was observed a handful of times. The CDR3 loop is CASSTTGSETQYF. CDR3 DNA sequence: TGTGCCAGTAGTACAACAGGGAGTGAGACCCAGTACTTC. The J gene is TRBJ2-5, the V gene TRBV19; D might be TRBD1 (6 bases). Trimming left V 4 bases short and J 5 bases short, with 11 bases between. This CDR3 region has 13 residues. Germline CDR1 LNHDA, CDR2 SQIVND (reference sequence).

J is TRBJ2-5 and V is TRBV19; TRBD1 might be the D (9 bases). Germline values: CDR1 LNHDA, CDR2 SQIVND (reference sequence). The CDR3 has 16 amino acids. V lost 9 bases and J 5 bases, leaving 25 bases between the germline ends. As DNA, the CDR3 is TGTGCCAGCCGGGGGGGTCGGACAGGGGACAGGGAGACCCAGTACTTC. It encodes CASRGGRTGDRETQYF. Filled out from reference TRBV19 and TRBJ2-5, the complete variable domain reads DGGITQSPKYLFRKEGQNVTLSCEQNLNHDAMYWYRQDPGQGLRLIYYSQIVNDFQKGDIAEGYSVSREKKESFPLTVTSAQKNPTAFYLCASRGGRTGDRETQYFGPGTRLLVL.

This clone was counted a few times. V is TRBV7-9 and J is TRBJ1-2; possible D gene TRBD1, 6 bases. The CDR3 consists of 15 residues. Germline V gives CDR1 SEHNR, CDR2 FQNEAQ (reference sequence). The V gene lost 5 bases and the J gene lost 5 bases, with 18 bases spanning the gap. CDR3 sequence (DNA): TGTGCCAGCAGCCCCGAAAGGGGGTACTATTATGGCTACACCTTC. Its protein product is CASSPERGYYYGYTF.

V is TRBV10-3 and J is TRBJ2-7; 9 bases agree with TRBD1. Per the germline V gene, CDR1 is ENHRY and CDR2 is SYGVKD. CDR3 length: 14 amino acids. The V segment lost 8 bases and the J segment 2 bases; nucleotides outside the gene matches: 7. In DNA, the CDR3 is TGTGCCATCGCCTCACAGGGGGCACCCTACGAGCAGTACTTC. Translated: CAIASQGAPYEQYF.

CDR3 nucleotides: TGTGCCAGCAGCCGACAGGGGAGCACCGGGGAGCTGTTTTTT. Protein product: CASSRQGSTGELFF. V is TRBV6-5 and J is TRBJ2-2, with 8 bases aligning to TRBD1. Trimming removed 6 bases from V and 4 bases from J; junction bases left unmatched: 4. This CDR3 is built from 14 residues. From germline, CDR1 is MNHEY and CDR2 SVGAGI.

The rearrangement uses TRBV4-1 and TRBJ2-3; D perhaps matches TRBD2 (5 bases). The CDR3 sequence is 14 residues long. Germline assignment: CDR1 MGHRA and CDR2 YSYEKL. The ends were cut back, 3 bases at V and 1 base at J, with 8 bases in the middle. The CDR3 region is CASSQAGGTDTQYF. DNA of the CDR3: TGCGCCAGCAGCCAGGCCGGGGGCACAGATACGCAGTATTTT.

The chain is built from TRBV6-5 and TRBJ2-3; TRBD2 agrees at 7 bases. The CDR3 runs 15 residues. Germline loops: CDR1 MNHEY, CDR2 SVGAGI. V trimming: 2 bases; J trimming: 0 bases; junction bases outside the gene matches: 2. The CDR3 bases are TGTGCCAGCAGTTACAGCGGGGAGAGCACAGATACGCAGTATTTT. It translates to CASSYSGESTDTQYF.